This T cell receptor (beta chain) was identified in a study of brain T cells in children with intractable seizures (dated by TCRdb to the early 2020s). For the study in its entirety: Resected brain tissue from 45 to 60 pediatric epilepsy surgery cases was first screened for immune gene transcripts using a NanoString immunology panel. Among the approximately twelve selected surgery cases, pre-surgery blood was additionally sequenced for eight, leaving four cases with brain tissue only. The paper's findings and limits, for the study overall: Sequencing depth differed between pre- and post-surgery blood, so clones missing from the pre-surgery sample may reflect undersampling. Viral specificity was inferred only from CDR3 sequence similarity, and patients' HCMV serostatus was unknown.

Relative to germline, V is 4 bases shorter and J is 6 bases shorter, with 19 bases between their ends. From the cysteine up to the phenylalanine, the CDR3 has a length of 15 residues. The only DNA kept is the CDR3, 45 bases in frame from the first base. CDR1 SGHRS and CDR2 YFSETQ were looked up in the germline V gene. The label giving this sample's time point can be read as: blood from clinic visit 5 months post-surgery; TSC patient then seizure free. The surgery cases that showed the highest brain T cell transcript signatures were chosen for TCR beta chain sequencing of brain tissue, and of blood when it was available. Prior to surgery, the patients had been treated with at least one anti-epileptic drug. TCR-sequenced patients were children with drug-resistant epilepsy due to tuberous sclerosis complex, focal cortical dysplasia, Rasmussen encephalitis or hemimegalencephaly. Bulk genomic DNA was isolated from unsorted brain tissue and whole blood using the Monarch genomic DNA purification kit.

As to this clone: Its antigen remains undetermined. The input lacks base qualities; no much larger clone sits a single base away.

The immunoSEQ assay was used to generate TCR beta chain sequences from genomic DNA. As for the authors' bioinformatics: CDR3 sequences that did not begin with the conserved framework cysteine at position 104 were removed by hand. Clonality was calculated as one minus the normalized Shannon's Diversity Index, with values ranging from 0 (maximal diversity) to 1 (oligoclonal). Chi-squared comparison-of-proportions tests assessed whether the same CDR3 differed in frequency between samples, such as brain versus blood. Public clonotypes were found by searching immuneACCESS, and the VDJdb browser was used to assess similarity to known antiviral clonotypes. TCRdb provides this immuneACCESS table in a form limited to in-frame rearrangements. Some clones are lacking; in checked studies, under half of them reflect an unresolved V gene, and why the rest are absent is not known. The D gene and trimming were derived from the DNA, and the V and J assignments and clone size from that table. This sample is represented by 300,000 to 400,000 clones; over 90% of them were singletons. 4.5% to 7% of the sample belongs to the ten largest clones.

This receptor was taken from a boy younger than two with tuberous sclerosis and intractable seizures. The sequenced sample was peripheral blood, obtained 4 to 6 months after surgery. This chain is built from TRBV5-1 and TRBJ1-2; the D gene is perhaps TRBD1, from 6 matching bases. The CDR3 corresponds to CASSRPREGDNGYTF. Here is the DNA: TGCGCCAGCAGCCGACCCCGAGAGGGGGATAATGGCTACACCTTC.